Below, 26 T cell receptor beta chains from the same sample are listed, as sequenced in a study of cytomegalovirus exposure and HLA in healthy donors. PCR involved 60 Vbeta and 13 Jbeta primers. TCRdb keeps only in-frame clones here, not all; method: immunoSEQ multiplex PCR. Of approximately 70,000 clones in the sample, around 80% were seen once. Sequencing was performed on PBMCs. These receptors came from a woman between 25 and 40 years old in good health and CMV-seronegative.

The chain employs TRBV6-5 and TRBJ2-2, with 9 bases matching TRBD2. Germline values: CDR1 MNHEY, CDR2 SVGAGI. This CDR3 has 15 residues. With 6 bases clipped from V and 3 bases from J, the junction kept 5 bases outside the gene matches. The CDR3 sequence: CASRPLAGYTGELFF. The DNA for the CDR3 is TGTGCCAGCAGGCCACTAGCGGGCTACACCGGGGAGCTGTTTTTT.

This chain links TRBV7-9 with TRBJ1-1; D perhaps matches TRBD1 (5 bases). The CDR3 runs to 13 residues. The germline V and J ends were trimmed by 5 bases and 7 bases, with 14 bases remaining between them. Germline CDR1 SEHNR, CDR2 FQNEAQ (reference sequence). The CDR3: CASSPSGAGEAFF. In nucleotides, the CDR3 is TGTGCCAGCAGCCCTAGCGGGGCAGGTGAAGCTTTCTTT.

The V and J genes are TRBV28 and TRBJ1-2, with 8 nucleotides matching TRBD1. This CDR3 has 15 residues. The germline V gene encodes CDR1 MDHEN and CDR2 SYDVKM. Germline trimming cut 2 bases from V and 8 bases from J; bases unmatched to any gene: 10. The CDR3: CASSLTVQGVGGYTF. In DNA form, the CDR3 reads TGTGCCAGCAGTTTAACTGTACAGGGGGTGGGAGGCTACACCTTC.

This chain links TRBV28 with TRBJ2-3; TRBD2 aligns across 12 bases. V trimming: 2 bases; J trimming: 3 bases; junction bases outside the gene matches: 3. The CDR3 loop spans 16 amino acids. From germline, CDR1 is MDHEN and CDR2 SYDVKM. DNA of the CDR3: TGTGCCAGCAGTTTACGGACTAGCGGGGAGACAGATACGCAGTATTTT. This sequence encodes CASSLRTSGETDTQYF.

The chain is built from TRBV6-5 and TRBJ2-3; possible D gene TRBD2, 5 bases. Trimming removed 5 bases at V and 2 bases at J, with 14 bases between. The CDR3 totals 15 residues. From germline, CDR1 is MNHEY and CDR2 SVGAGI. CDR3 in amino acids: CASSNEGRATDTQYF. The CDR3 DNA sequence: TGTGCCAGCAGTAACGAGGGAAGGGCCACAGATACGCAGTATTTT.

V gene TRBV14 combines with J gene TRBJ1-5, with D unclear. V gave up 4 bases and J gave up 3 bases, with 13 bases separating them. The CDR3 has 15 amino acids. Germline assignment: CDR1 SGHDN and CDR2 FVKESK. CDR3 in amino acids: CASSPAGLPNQPQHF. CDR3 sequence (DNA): TGTGCCAGCAGCCCGGCGGGTCTCCCCAATCAGCCCCAGCATTTT.

The V gene is TRBV9, the J gene TRBJ1-1; D uncertain. V lost 0 bases, J lost 0 bases, and 9 bases lay in between. The CDR3 spans 15 residues. Germline lookup yields CDR1 SGDLS and CDR2 YYNGEE. The CDR3, as DNA: TGTGCCAGCAGCGTAGATCTAAGTCTGAACACTGAAGCTTTCTTT. Translation gives CASSVDLSLNTEAFF.

The genes are TRBV7-9 and TRBJ2-5, with 11 bases that match TRBD2. The J segment lost 4 bases and the V segment lost 6 bases, leaving 13 bases of the junction unmatched. The germline V gene encodes CDR1 SEHNR and CDR2 FQNEAQ (reference sequence). The CDR3 is 17 residues long. This CDR3 is CASSRNPLAGGTETQYF. CDR3 coding DNA: TGTGCCAGCAGTCGAAACCCTCTAGCGGGGGGCACAGAGACCCAGTACTTC. The full variable domain, with the rest looked up from reference TRBV7-9 and TRBJ2-5, is DTGVSQNPRHKITKRGQNVTFRCDPISEHNRLYWYRQTLGQGPEFLTYFQNEAQLEKSRLLSDRFSAERPKGSFSTLEIQRTEQGDSAMYLCASSRNPLAGGTETQYFGPGTRLLVL.

This chain connects TRBV13 to TRBJ1-2, with 8 bases aligning to TRBD1. The germline V gene encodes CDR1 PRHDT and CDR2 FYEKMQ (reference sequence). CDR3 size: 15 residues. V trimming: 6 bases; J trimming: 3 bases; junction bases outside the gene matches: 9. The CDR3, as DNA: TGTGCCAGCAGAGCTCTTAAGACAGGGGACTATGGCTACACCTTC. Its translation is CASRALKTGDYGYTF.

J is TRBJ2-6 and V is TRBV9; tentatively, D is TRBD1 (7 bases). The CDR3 is 15 amino acids. The V gene's germline CDR1 is SGDLS and CDR2 YYNGEE. Trimming shortened V by 4 bases and J by 3 bases, and 11 bases separated the two germline ends. DNA of the CDR3: TGTGCCAGCAGCCCCAGGGGGGTTGGGGCCAACGTCCTGACTTTC. It yields the protein CASSPRGVGANVLTF.

This rearrangement joins TRBV18 to TRBJ1-1; a weak D match, TRBD1 (5 bases). The germline V gene encodes CDR1 KGHSH and CDR2 LQKENI. Trimming took off 3 bases at V and 3 bases at J, with 8 bases between the two ends. This CDR3 is built from 13 residues. DNA of the CDR3: TGTGCCAGCTCACCTACGGGGGACACTGAAGCTTTCTTT. Translated: CASSPTGDTEAFF.

This chain uses TRBV6-5 with TRBJ2-7, with a weak D call TRBD1 (6 bases). Germline CDR1 is MNHEY and CDR2 is SVGAGI. The CDR3 totals 13 residues. Trimming took off 7 bases at V and 6 bases at J, with 16 bases between the two ends. The chain's CDR3 is CASTSQGNREQYF. The CDR3 coding sequence is TGTGCCAGCACATCACAGGGAAATCGCGAGCAGTACTTC.

The V and J genes are TRBV5-5 and TRBJ2-5; 8 nucleotides align to TRBD2. The germline CDR1 and CDR2 sequences are SGHKS and YYEKEE (reference sequence). The CDR3 extends over 14 amino acids. Losses at the gene ends were 2 bases for V and 4 bases for J; bases not matched to a gene: 4. CDR3 nucleotide sequence: TGTGCCAGCAGCTTCCTAGCGGGCTCAGAGACCCAGTACTTC. Residues: CASSFLAGSETQYF.

The table lists this clone with a few counts. The chain uses TRBV27 and TRBJ2-5; TRBD2 matches at 8 bases. The germline CDR1 and CDR2 sequences are MNHEY and SMNVEV (reference sequence). There are 18 residues in the CDR3. Trimming at V came to 5 bases and at J to 4 bases, leaving 18 bases not matched to a gene. In DNA form, the CDR3 reads TGTGCCAGCAGTCAGAGGTCATTTTCGGGGGGGCCTCGAGAGACCCAGTACTTC. Amino acids: CASSQRSFSGGPRETQYF.

Note on this clone: The same CDR3 also results from other DNA sequences found in this sample. V gene TRBV30 combines with J gene TRBJ1-2, with a possible D match to TRBD1 (6 bases). V shed 3 bases and J shed 2 bases, with 10 bases lying between them. The CDR3 loop spans 13 amino acids. Germline CDR1 reads GTSNPN; CDR2 reads SVGIG (reference sequence). The CDR3 coding sequence is TGTGCCTGGAGCCCAGGGGCAAACTATGGCTACACCTTC. It translates to CAWSPGANYGYTF.

The chain combines TRBV15 with TRBJ2-4; D call uncertain. The germline V gene encodes CDR1 LNHNV and CDR2 YYDKDF (reference sequence). V was trimmed by 3 bases and J by 0 bases, leaving 15 bases between them. This CDR3 is built from 17 residues. This CDR3 is CATSRLPTDLAKNIQYF. Written as DNA, the CDR3 is TGTGCCACCAGCAGGCTTCCCACAGATCTAGCCAAAAACATTCAGTACTTC.

DNA of the CDR3: TGCAGCGTTCGGATGACACAAGAGACCCAGTACTTC. This encodes CSVRMTQETQYF. The V call is TRBV29-1, the J call TRBJ2-5; no clear D. CDR1 is SQVTM and CDR2 is ANQGSEA in the germline V gene. The CDR3 loop spans 12 amino acids. The V and J ends lost 5 bases and 2 bases respectively, with 9 bases between them. The full variable domain, its missing parts supplied by reference TRBV29-1 and TRBJ2-5, is SAVISQKPSRDICQRGTSLTIQCQVDSQVTMMFWYRQQPGQSLTLIATANQGSEATYESGFVIDKFPISRPNLTFSTLTVSNMSPEDSSIYLCSVRMTQETQYFGPGTRLLVL.

This sequence joins TRBV7-6 and TRBJ2-1; possible D gene TRBD2, 6 bases. The length of the CDR3 is 14 residues. Between the trimmed V and J ends, which lost 3 bases and 4 bases, there was a span of 10 bases. The germline CDR1 and CDR2 sequences are SGHVS and FNYEAQ. As DNA, the CDR3 is TGTGCCAGCAGCTTTGGAGGGAGATACAATGAGCAGTTCTTC. Protein: CASSFGGRYNEQFF.

The chain employs TRBV28 and TRBJ2-5, with 10 nucleotides matching TRBD1. The J call may be in error: the DNA end matches TRBJ2-7 better. Germline V CDR1 and CDR2: MDHEN, SYDVKM. The CDR3 length is 15 residues. The CDR3 spells CASSLTGGRTYEQYF. CDR3 DNA sequence: TGTGCCAGCAGTCTGACAGGGGGCCGGACCTACGAGCAGTACTTC.

The CDR3 DNA is TGTGCCAGCAGCTTGCAGGGAAGCACAGATACGCAGTATTTT. The encoded protein is CASSLQGSTDTQYF. The chain joins TRBV5-5 to TRBJ2-3; D is possibly TRBD1 (5 bases). Trimming removed 1 base from V and 0 bases from J, with 6 bases in between. The CDR3 runs to 14 residues. CDR1 and CDR2 (germline): SGHKS, YYEKEE (reference sequence). The complete variable domain, with remaining parts taken from reference TRBV5-5 and TRBJ2-3, reads DAGVTQSPTHLIKTRGQQVTLRCSPISGHKSVSWYQQVLGQGPQFIFQYYEKEERGRGNFPDRFSARQFPNYSSELNVNALLLGDSALYLCASSLQGSTDTQYFGPGTRLTVL.

This clone was seen more than once but under ten times. The CDR3 region has the DNA TGTGCCAGCAGTGAAGCAGGGGGCAAGTATCAGCCCCAGCATTTT. This gives the protein CASSEAGGKYQPQHF. The V call is TRBV6-1, the J call TRBJ1-5, with TRBD1 identical over 7 bases. The CDR3 runs 15 residues. CDR1 is MNHNS and CDR2 is SASEGT in the germline V gene. The J segment lost 5 bases and the V segment lost 0 bases, leaving 4 bases of the junction unmatched.

A word on this clone: Germline and junction disagree at one end, which may indicate a read error. This sample also contains other DNA sequences that code for the same CDR3. The chain carries TRBV27 and TRBJ1-5, with TRBD1 identical over 9 bases. Looked up from germline, CDR1 is MNHEY and CDR2 is SMNVEV (reference sequence). This CDR3 is built from 16 residues. CDR3 sequence (DNA): TGTGCCAGCAGTTTATCGCCGGGACAGGGAGGGCAGCCCCAACATTTT. Its protein product is CASSLSPGQGGQPQHF.

The chain has TRBV5-4 and TRBJ1-1; no firm D call. V lost 3 bases, J lost 1 base, and 10 bases lay in between. Germline CDR1 and CDR2: SGHNT and YYREEE (reference sequence). There are 14 residues in the CDR3. CDR3 bases: TGTGCCAGCAGCTCCCCTAATGAGAACACTGAAGCTTTCTTT. This sequence encodes CASSSPNENTEAFF.

The genes are TRBV7-9 and TRBJ2-7; maybe TRBD1 (5 bases). V lost 1 base and J 0 bases, leaving 7 bases between the germline ends. CDR3 length: 14 residues. The germline gives CDR1 SEHNR, CDR2 FQNEAQ (reference sequence). The CDR3 coding sequence is TGTGCCAGCAGCTTAGGACAGAGCTCCTACGAGCAGTACTTC. It translates to CASSLGQSSYEQYF.

This clone was picked up one time. The chain uses TRBV9 and TRBJ2-5; 8 bases are shared with TRBD2. CDR1 is SGDLS, CDR2 YYNGEE, per germline. V gave up 4 bases and J gave up 0 bases; unmatched junction bases: 2. CDR3 length: 14 residues. The CDR3 loop reads CASSLTSDQETQYF. The CDR3 coding sequence is TGTGCCAGCAGCCTGACTAGCGACCAAGAGACCCAGTACTTC. Full variable domain (outside the CDR3, taken from reference TRBV9 and TRBJ2-5): DSGVTQTPKHLITATGQRVTLRCSPRSGDLSVYWYQQSLDQGLQFLIQYYNGEERAKGNILERFSAQQFPDLHSELNLSSLELGDSALYFCASSLTSDQETQYFGPGTRLLVL.

This chain connects TRBV23-1 to TRBJ2-2, with a possible D match to TRBD2 (5 bases). Being an ORF, TRBV23-1 has a function that is uncertain. Trimming took off 4 bases at V and 1 base at J, with 7 bases between the two ends. The CDR3 is 14 amino acids. Here the CDR3 reads CASSLAGNTGELFF. The CDR3 DNA follows: TGCGCCAGCAGTCTCGCGGGGAACACCGGGGAGCTGTTTTTT.